These 32 T cell receptor beta chains originate from one sample sequenced in a study of neoadjuvant nivolumab and ipilimumab in lung cancer. Generated by immunoSEQ multiplex PCR, the TCRdb table keeps only in-frame clones and is missing some. This table has about 7,300 clones, 85% to 90% appearing once. This specimen consisted of tumor tissue, obtained after neoadjuvant nivolumab, alone or with ipilimumab, at or shortly before surgery. Receptors originate from an adult with non-small cell lung cancer.

J is TRBJ2-7 and V is TRBV10-3; 10 bases agree with TRBD1. The germline gives CDR1 ENHRY, CDR2 SYGVKD. Trimming cost V 9 bases and J 5 bases; bases outside gene matches: 7. The CDR3 spans 13 residues. Here the CDR3 reads CAINRDRGDEQYF. The CDR3 coding sequence is TGTGCCATAAACCGGGACAGGGGTGACGAGCAGTACTTC.

The CDR3 DNA sequence: TGTGCCAGCAGCTTAACGGGACAGGGCTTGTCGTACGAGCAGTACTTC. It codes for CASSLTGQGLSYEQYF. J is TRBJ2-7 and V is TRBV7-2; 9 bases line up with TRBD1. The germline V gene encodes CDR1 SGHTA and CDR2 FQGNSA. Trimming took 2 bases from V and 4 from J; bases not matched to a gene: 9. The CDR3 has 16 amino acids.

V gene TRBV30 combines with J gene TRBJ1-2, with a weak D call TRBD1 (5 bases). This CDR3 is built from 16 residues. The V gene lost 2 bases and the J gene lost 1 base, with 17 bases spanning the gap. In germline, CDR1 is GTSNPN, CDR2 SVGIG (reference sequence). The CDR3 nucleotides are TGTGCCTGGAGTAAGGGACGCACATCGGGTAACTATGGCTACACCTTC. The encoded protein is CAWSKGRTSGNYGYTF.

The chain employs TRBV29-1 and TRBJ1-1; weak D call: TRBD1 (6 bases). The CDR3 totals 13 residues. Germline lookup yields CDR1 SQVTM and CDR2 ANQGSEA. V was shortened by 6 bases and J by 3 bases, with 14 bases between the two germline ends. The CDR3 DNA follows: TGCAGCGTCACCCAGGGGCTATACACTGAAGCTTTCTTT. This sequence encodes CSVTQGLYTEAFF.

V gene TRBV18 combines with J gene TRBJ2-4; D is uncertain. Trimming left V 0 bases short and J 7 bases short, with 10 bases between. The CDR3 has 14 residues. Germline V gives CDR1 KGHSH, CDR2 LQKENI. CDR3 region: CASSPPLEGNIQYF. The CDR3 nucleotides are TGTGCCAGCTCACCACCCCTCGAAGGCAACATTCAGTACTTC.

This clone occurred a few times. V gene TRBV9 combines with J gene TRBJ1-2, with unresolved D. Germline CDR1 is SGDLS and CDR2 is YYNGEE. The CDR3 runs to 14 residues. Trimming pared 0 bases from V and 3 bases from J, leaving 9 bases between. The chain's CDR3 is CASSVEGQDYGYTF. The CDR3 nucleotides read TGTGCCAGCAGCGTAGAGGGTCAGGACTATGGCTACACCTTC.

The V and J genes are TRBV29-1 and TRBJ2-3; 8 nucleotides line up with TRBD1. This CDR3 contains 14 residues. Trimming took 3 bases from V and 6 from J; bases not matched to a gene: 8. CDR1 is SQVTM, CDR2 ANQGSEA, per germline. DNA for the CDR3: TGCAGCGTTGACAGGGGGCATTATCGGGATACGCAGTATTTT. Translated: CSVDRGHYRDTQYF.

V is TRBV5-6 and J is TRBJ1-1; tentatively, D is TRBD1 (6 bases). The germline V gene has CDR1 SGHDT and CDR2 YYEEEE. This CDR3 has 14 residues. Trimming pared 7 bases from V and 5 bases from J, leaving 18 bases between. This CDR3 is CASSPPRTATEAFF. The CDR3 bases are TGTGCCAGCTCGCCGCCCCGGACAGCTACTGAAGCTTTCTTT. The entire variable domain, with the rest obtained from reference TRBV5-6 and TRBJ1-1, is as follows: DAGVTQSPTHLIKTRGQQVTLRCSPKSGHDTVSWYQQALGQGPQFIFQYYEEEERQRGNFPDRFSGHQFPNYSSELNVNALLLGDSALYLCASSPPRTATEAFFGQGTRLTVV.

The rearrangement links TRBV28 to TRBJ2-7; D uncertain. This CDR3 spans 13 amino acids. From germline, CDR1 is MDHEN and CDR2 SYDVKM. With 1 base removed from V and 2 bases from J, the gap between germline ends came to 6 bases. The CDR3 here is CASSLSGAYEQYF. CDR3 DNA: TGTGCCAGCAGTTTATCAGGAGCCTACGAGCAGTACTTC.

This clone was seen a single time. This sequence joins TRBV4-1 and TRBJ2-2; perhaps TRBD2 as D (6 bases). Trimming pared 3 bases from V and 6 bases from J, leaving 14 bases between. This CDR3 is built from 15 residues. Germline CDR1 reads MGHRA; CDR2 reads YSYEKL. CDR3 loop: CASSHFQGGAGELFF. The CDR3 DNA reads TGCGCCAGCAGCCATTTCCAAGGAGGGGCCGGGGAGCTGTTTTTT.

The chain carries TRBV5-4 and TRBJ2-7; D is tentatively TRBD1 or TRBD2 (5 bases each). V shed 3 bases and J shed 0 bases, with 10 bases lying between them. Germline V gives CDR1 SGHNT, CDR2 YYREEE (reference sequence). This CDR3 comprises 14 residues. The CDR3, as DNA: TGTGCCAGCAGCTCCCGGGGCCTCTCCTACGAGCAGTACTTC. Translation gives CASSSRGLSYEQYF. Full variable domain (remainder filled in from reference TRBV5-4 and TRBJ2-7): ETGVTQSPTHLIKTRGQQVTLRCSSQSGHNTVSWYQQALGQGPQFIFQYYREEENGRGNFPPRFSGLQFPNYSSELNVNALELDDSALYLCASSSRGLSYEQYFGPGTRLTVT.

This clone was detected only once. V and J are TRBV5-1 and TRBJ1-1; D may be TRBD1 (6 bases). Trimming pared 4 bases from V and 5 bases from J, leaving 12 bases between. Germline assignment: CDR1 SGHRS and CDR2 YFSETQ. The CDR3 covers 13 residues. The CDR3 DNA is TGCGCCAGCAGCAGCGGACAGATTACTGAAGCTTTCTTT. The encoded protein is CASSSGQITEAFF.

CDR3: CASSLLGQGSGGYTF. CDR3 in DNA: TGTGCCAGCAGTTTACTAGGACAGGGATCGGGTGGCTACACCTTC. The V call is TRBV27, the J call TRBJ1-2; 8 bases line up with TRBD1. Per germline, CDR1 MNHEY and CDR2 SMNVEV (reference sequence). This CDR3 has 15 amino acids. The V gene end was trimmed by 2 bases and the J gene end by 7 bases; junction bases not matched to a gene: 9.

V is TRBV4-1 and J is TRBJ1-3; D unresolved. This CDR3 contains 17 residues. The ends were cut back, 3 bases at V and 4 bases at J, with 19 bases in the middle. Germline CDR1 is MGHRA and CDR2 is YSYEKL. CDR3: CASSHPNTETIGNTIYF. The DNA of the CDR3 is TGCGCCAGCAGCCACCCGAACACAGAGACAATCGGAAACACCATATATTTT.

This chain connects TRBV18 to TRBJ2-1; the match to TRBD2 covers 9 bases. Germline lookup yields CDR1 KGHSH and CDR2 LQKENI. V dropped 2 bases and J dropped 3; count of bases not matched to a gene: 5. This CDR3 contains 16 residues. The chain's CDR3 is CASSPVLAGIYNEQFF. The CDR3 region has the DNA TGTGCCAGCTCACCAGTGCTAGCGGGGATCTACAATGAGCAGTTCTTC.

J is TRBJ2-7 and V is TRBV5-4; D call uncertain. The V gene's germline CDR1 is SGHNT and CDR2 YYREEE (reference sequence). The V and J ends lost 4 bases and 2 bases respectively, with 13 bases between them. The CDR3 extends over 14 amino acids. The CDR3 region is CASSPRTVPYEQYF. Written as DNA, the CDR3 is TGTGCCAGCAGCCCAAGGACGGTTCCCTACGAGCAGTACTTC.

This clone was recorded a few times. The gene calls are TRBV5-1 and TRBJ1-5; 9 bases align to TRBD1. The CDR3 spans 15 residues. Germline-derived CDR1 and CDR2 are SGHRS and YFSETQ. Trimming at V came to 5 bases and at J to 3 bases, leaving 6 bases not matched to a gene. As DNA, the CDR3 is TGCGCCAGCAGGCCCACAGGGGGCATCAATCAGCCCCAGCATTTT. Protein: CASRPTGGINQPQHF.

V and J are TRBV5-1 and TRBJ2-2; 14 positions agree with TRBD2. The CDR3 spans 17 residues. The J segment lost 2 bases and the V segment lost 4 bases, leaving 4 bases of the junction unmatched. Germline lookup yields CDR1 SGHRS and CDR2 YFSETQ. CDR3 residues: CASSTGLAGENTGELFF. Here the CDR3 DNA reads TGCGCCAGCAGCACGGGACTAGCGGGGGAAAACACCGGGGAGCTGTTTTTT.

The gene calls are TRBV18 and TRBJ2-7; D might be TRBD2 (6 bases). Germline assignment: CDR1 KGHSH and CDR2 LQKENI. V lost 4 bases and J lost 10, with 17 bases in between. This CDR3 comprises 13 residues. CDR3 nucleotide sequence: TGTGCCAGCTCACTCTCGGGGGAAAGGCCTCAGTACTTC. Protein: CASSLSGERPQYF.

V usage is TRBV29-1 and J usage is TRBJ1-4; D unclear. Germline CDR1 reads SQVTM; CDR2 reads ANQGSEA. The CDR3 loop spans 13 amino acids. Trimming cost V 4 bases and J 2 bases, with 8 bases left between them. CDR3 in DNA: TGCAGCGTTGTCCTGTGGACTAATGAAAAACTGTTTTTT. Its protein product is CSVVLWTNEKLFF.

The rearrangement joins TRBV19 to TRBJ1-5, with a tentative D call TRBD1 (5 bases). The V end lost 2 bases, the J end lost 1 base, and 9 bases lay between the germline ends. In germline, CDR1 is LNHDA, CDR2 SQIVND (reference sequence). This CDR3 spans 15 amino acids. The CDR3 loop is CASSIYDSSNQPQHF. The CDR3 nucleotides are TGTGCCAGTAGTATATATGACAGCAGCAATCAGCCCCAGCATTTT.

In DNA form, the CDR3 reads TGTGCCAGCAGCTTAAGGGGGTACGAGCAGTACTTC. Protein product: CASSLRGYEQYF. The chain uses TRBV7-3 and TRBJ2-7; the D call may be TRBD1 or TRBD2 (5 bases each). Trimming removed 1 base at V and 4 bases at J, with 5 bases between. This CDR3 region has 12 residues. The germline V gene has CDR1 SGHTA and CDR2 FQGTGA.

The chain links TRBV10-3 to TRBJ1-1, with unresolved D. The germline CDR1 and CDR2 sequences are ENHRY and SYGVKD. Trimming cost V 4 bases and J 8 bases, with 11 bases left between them. This CDR3 spans 12 amino acids. CDR3 residues: CAISGVAREAFF. The CDR3 bases are TGTGCCATCAGTGGGGTCGCTCGCGAAGCTTTCTTT.

The chain employs TRBV27 and TRBJ2-7; D gene uncertain. Germline CDR1 and CDR2: MNHEY and SMNVEV (reference sequence). The V end was cut by 5 bases, the J end by 0 bases, with 11 bases between. The CDR3 has 14 amino acids. Here the CDR3 reads CASSRKGLSYEQYF. CDR3 DNA sequence: TGTGCCAGCAGTCGGAAGGGTCTCTCCTACGAGCAGTACTTC.

This clone is a singleton in its sample. The V and J genes are TRBV18 and TRBJ1-1, with D possibly matching TRBD1 (5 bases). Germline CDR1 reads KGHSH; CDR2 reads LQKENI. The V gene lost 2 bases and the J gene lost 1 base, with 14 bases spanning the gap. CDR3 length: 16 amino acids. The CDR3 DNA follows: TGTGCCAGCTCACCAACAGGAGTCAGCCAGAACACTGAAGCTTTCTTT. Translating it yields CASSPTGVSQNTEAFF.

The CDR3 protein is CASSYRGDEYEQYF. As DNA, the CDR3 is TGTGCCAGCAGCTACAGGGGGGATGAATACGAGCAGTACTTC. The chain is built from TRBV6-6 and TRBJ2-7; 8 bases map to TRBD1. The CDR3 sequence is 14 residues long. Trimming cost V 6 bases and J 4 bases; bases outside gene matches: 8. Germline-derived CDR1 and CDR2 are MNHNY and SVGAGI (reference sequence).

The V and J genes are TRBV9 and TRBJ2-1; the D call may be TRBD1 or TRBD2 (6 bases each). V was pared by 3 bases and J by 3 bases, with 13 bases between. This CDR3 is built from 15 residues. From germline, CDR1 is SGDLS and CDR2 YYNGEE. CDR3 sequence reads: CASSAMGGNYNEQFF. The CDR3 DNA reads TGTGCCAGCAGCGCGATGGGGGGCAACTACAATGAGCAGTTCTTC.

The CDR3 nucleotides read TGTGCCAGCAGTTCCGGGCCTCAGGATTCACCCCTCCACTTT. Its protein product is CASSSGPQDSPLHF. The chain couples TRBV6-1 to TRBJ1-6; D ambiguous. The ends were cut back, 5 bases at V and 8 bases at J, with 13 bases in the middle. Germline V gives CDR1 MNHNS, CDR2 SASEGT. CDR3 length: 14 amino acids.

The V call is TRBV11-2, the J call TRBJ1-2; TRBD1 is a possible D gene (5 bases). Germline V gene lookup returns CDR1 SGHAT and CDR2 FQNNGV. The CDR3 extends over 14 amino acids. The V and J ends lost 5 bases and 5 bases respectively, with 15 bases between them. The CDR3 nucleotides read TGTGCCAGCAGCCCGAGGGCCGGGGGGTATGGCTACACCTTC. Translating it yields CASSPRAGGYGYTF.

This clone occurred a few times. CDR3 in amino acids: CASSIGEVNQPQHF. DNA of the CDR3: TGTGCCAGTAGTATAGGCGAAGTTAATCAGCCCCAGCATTTT. V usage is TRBV19 and J usage is TRBJ1-5; D remains ambiguous. The CDR3 is made up of 14 amino acids. V lost 1 base and J lost 4, with 8 bases in between. Germline values: CDR1 LNHDA, CDR2 SQIVND (reference sequence).

The chain employs TRBV7-2 and TRBJ2-1, with 13 bases matching TRBD2. With 5 bases clipped from V and 2 bases from J, the junction kept 3 bases outside the gene matches. CDR3 size: 16 residues. The V gene's germline CDR1 is SGHTA and CDR2 FQGNSA. This CDR3 is CASSTSGGAPYNEQFF. In DNA form, the CDR3 reads TGTGCCAGCAGCACTAGCGGGGGGGCCCCCTACAATGAGCAGTTCTTC.

This chain connects TRBV10-2 to TRBJ1-6; D gene ambiguous. CDR1 is WSHSY and CDR2 is SAAADI in the germline V gene. This CDR3 has 13 amino acids. V dropped 6 bases and J dropped 8 bases, with 11 bases sitting between them. The CDR3 bases are TGCGCCAGCAGAGGACTGCGGGATTCACCCCTCCACTTT. Residues: CASRGLRDSPLHF.